This T cell receptor beta chain was sequenced for a study of CXCR3-negative and CXCR3-positive naive CD8 T cells. Findings and limits, study-wide: Diversity in memory CD8+ cells fell much lower than the comparably high levels seen in both naive subsets. The study found more hydrophobic TRB CDR3s in CXCR3-positive naive cells than in CXCR3-negative naive cells. Both naive subsets, CXCR3-negative and CXCR3-positive, displayed similar TRBV-TRBJ usage, unlike memory cells.

This CDR3 has 15 amino acids. CDR1 and CDR2 from the germline V gene are MNHEY and SMNVEV (reference sequence). As for this clonotype: Its target is unknown.

Via 5' RACE with UMI labels, TRB cDNA libraries were prepared. From its re-call of the 5' RACE reads, TCRdb lists each CDR3 protein once, without DNA. This repertoire includes 50,000 to 60,000 distinct CDR3 sequences. The sample consisted of naive CXCR3- CD8+ T cells from blood. Indicated subset: CD45RO-CCR7+CD27+CD95- naive CD8+ T cells lacking CXCR3 (TNR3-). The receptor's source is a human donor in good health. Some clones in this sample may be carry-over from other donors' samples. The chain carries TRBV27 and TRBJ2-7; TCRdb selects TRBD2, and the lack of DNA leaves this call unchecked. This CDR3 is CASSWSAGRESEQYF.